Shown below are 21 T cell receptor beta chains from a single sample sequenced in a study of T cells in Graves' hyperthyroidism and ophthalmopathy (dated by TCRdb to the late 2010s). The library relied on multiplex PCR. Instrument on record: Illumina HiSeq 2000. The TCR beta CDR3 regions were amplified from the RNA transcripts. A first-round RT-PCR of the TCR CDR3 used the HTBI primer set with the Qiagen OneStep RT-PCR kit. TCRdb redid the processing of the public reads, applying fastp at Q25 and MiXCR, and retained in-frame beta chains. Each entry merges the rows of one CDR3 protein and shows their most common DNA and genes. The table for this sample lists some 600,000 distinct CDR3 sequences; about 15% of them were counted only once. About 5.8% of the sample is in the top ten clones. The sample was blood. The receptor source for this set is a woman aged 25-40 years with Graves' hyperthyroidism that later progressed to Graves' ophthalmopathy.

This clonotype was observed many times. J is TRBJ1-1 and V is TRBV28; a weak D match, TRBD1 (5 bases). Germline assignment: CDR1 MDHEN and CDR2 SYDVKM. There are 16 residues in the CDR3. Trimming took 9 bases from V and 0 from J, leaving 20 bases between them. In DNA, the CDR3 is TGTGCCAGTCTTCCCCATACCCCGGGACTGAACACTGAAGCTTTCTTT. Residues: CASLPHTPGLNTEAFF. The entire variable domain, with the rest obtained from reference TRBV28 and TRBJ1-1, is as follows: DVKVTQSSRYLVKRTGEKVFLECVQDMDHENMFWYRQDPGLGLRLIYFSYDVKMKEKGDIPEGYSVSREKKERFSLILESASTNQTSMYLCASLPHTPGLNTEAFFGQGTRLTVV.

This clonotype was found a few times. This rearrangement joins TRBV5-1 to TRBJ2-7, with TRBD2 matching 11 bases. Germline CDR1 and CDR2: SGHRS and YFSETQ. Losses at the gene ends were 4 bases for V and 2 bases for J; bases not matched to a gene: 17. CDR3 length: 19 amino acids. The CDR3 region has the DNA TGCGCCAGCAGCGAAATAACAGGGTCCTTAGCGGGAGGGACCTACGAGCAGTACTTC. Its translation: CASSEITGSLAGGTYEQYF.

This clonotype was detected ten times or more. This chain links TRBV28 with TRBJ1-2, with D possibly TRBD1 on 5 matching bases. The CDR3 sequence is 14 residues long. With 5 bases removed from V and 7 bases from J, the gap between germline ends came to 17 bases. Germline values: CDR1 MDHEN, CDR2 SYDVKM. The CDR3 coding sequence is TGTGCCAGCAGTGTGGGACTAGGGAAGGGTGGCTACACCTTC. Protein: CASSVGLGKGGYTF.

There are many counts of this clonotype. The gene calls are TRBV10-3 and TRBJ1-1; D perhaps matches TRBD1 (6 bases). CDR3 length equals 13 residues. CDR1 and CDR2 from the germline V gene are ENHRY and SYGVKD. Deletions cut 6 bases from V and 1 base from J, with 9 bases between. The CDR3 is CAIRGTRNTEAFF. Here the CDR3 DNA reads TGTGCCATCAGGGGGACACGGAACACTGAAGCTTTCTTT.

This clonotype was observed a handful of times. The V and J genes are TRBV9 and TRBJ1-2; D ambiguous. CDR1 and CDR2 (germline): SGDLS, YYNGEE. The CDR3 contains 14 residues. The V end was cut by 0 bases, the J end by 3 bases, with 9 bases between. The CDR3 reads CASSVGQADYGYTF. DNA for the CDR3: TGTGCCAGCAGCGTAGGTCAGGCCGACTATGGCTACACCTTC.

This clonotype was recorded at least ten times. The V gene is TRBV28, the J gene TRBJ2-7; D could derive from TRBD1 or TRBD2 (5 bases each). The ends were cut back, 5 bases at V and 7 bases at J, with 15 bases in the middle. The CDR3 is 13 residues long. The V gene's germline CDR1 is MDHEN and CDR2 SYDVKM. The CDR3 DNA reads TGTGCCAGCAGTGCGTACCGGGACGGTGAGCAGTACTTC. It specifies CASSAYRDGEQYF.

This clonotype was detected only a few times. V gene TRBV7-2 combines with J gene TRBJ1-3; D is unresolved. V lost 4 bases to trimming and J lost 6 bases, with 13 bases between them. Germline values: CDR1 SGHTA, CDR2 FQGNSA. The CDR3 spans 14 residues. CDR3 sequence reads: CASSYGSRLNTIYF. The CDR3 DNA reads TGTGCCAGCAGCTACGGTTCCCGTCTAAACACCATATATTTT.

This clonotype has at least ten counts. The chain is built from TRBV29-1 and TRBJ1-1; D possibly corresponds to TRBD1 (5 bases). The V gene lost 1 base and the J gene lost 11 bases, with 14 bases spanning the gap. Looked up from germline, CDR1 is SQVTM and CDR2 is ANQGSEA. CDR3 length: 12 amino acids. The CDR3 protein is CSVEGAGGMAFF. The CDR3 nucleotides read TGCAGCGTTGAAGGGGCGGGGGGTATGGCTTTCTTT.

There are many counts of this clonotype. CDR3: CSARAGQKVGYTF. The CDR3, as DNA: TGCAGTGCTAGGGCGGGACAGAAAGTTGGCTACACCTTC. The rearrangement joins TRBV20-1 to TRBJ1-2; 7 bases match TRBD1. Germline CDR1 and CDR2: DFQATT and SNEGSKA (reference sequence). CDR3 size: 13 residues. Trimming took 3 bases from V and 7 from J; bases not matched to a gene: 8.

There are a few counts of this clonotype. Here the CDR3 omits its conserved ending phenylalanine or tryptophan, so a read error is the likely source. CDR3 protein: CASSLDGISYNEQFL. The DNA of the CDR3 is TGTGCCAGCAGTTTAGACGGAATCTCCTACAATGAGCAGTTCCTC. The J gene is TRBJ2-1, the V gene TRBV12-3 or TRBV12-4; D unresolved. The V end was cut by 1 base, the J end by 0 bases, with 7 bases between. This CDR3 region has 15 residues.

The J gene is TRBJ2-3, the V gene TRBV5-5; D uncertain. CDR3 length equals 15 residues. Between the trimmed V and J ends, which lost 1 base and 0 bases, there was a span of 9 bases. Looked up from germline, CDR1 is SGHKS and CDR2 is YYEKEE (reference sequence). The CDR3 region has the DNA TGTGCCAGCAGCTTGCCCCGGGCTAGCACAGATACGCAGTATTTT. Translating it yields CASSLPRASTDTQYF.

About this clonotype: Lacking the conserved final phenylalanine or tryptophan, this CDR3 likely reflects a read error. CDR3 DNA sequence: TGTGCCAGCAGTCCGGTTGTGGGCGTAGAGACCCAGTACGTC. It translates to CASSPVVGVETQYV. The chain couples TRBV7-9 to TRBJ2-5; D gene uncertain. The germline CDR1 and CDR2 sequences are SEHNR and FQNEAQ (reference sequence). Trimming left V 6 bases short and J 4 bases short, with 15 bases between. The CDR3 runs to 14 residues.

This clonotype was observed at least ten times. V gene TRBV19 combines with J gene TRBJ1-2; D possibly corresponds to TRBD1 (6 bases). This CDR3 has 15 amino acids. Germline loops: CDR1 LNHDA, CDR2 SQIVND (reference sequence). V was cut by 6 bases and J by 4 bases, with 18 bases left in between. The CDR3 reads CASRASAGQTYGYTF. CDR3 coding DNA: TGTGCCAGTAGAGCGTCCGCCGGACAGACCTATGGCTACACCTTC.

This clonotype was seen ten or more times. The chain is built from TRBV12-3 or TRBV12-4 and TRBJ1-6; D might be TRBD1 (5 bases). This CDR3 has 13 residues. Trimming stripped 5 bases from V and 4 bases from J, with 6 bases between. The CDR3 DNA reads TGTGCCAGCAGTCGACAGTATAATTCACCCCTCCACTTT. The encoded protein is CASSRQYNSPLHF.

This clonotype was seen repeatedly, ten times or more. The chain has TRBV30 and TRBJ2-3, with 8 positions matching TRBD2. V trimming: 0 bases; J trimming: 0 bases; junction bases outside the gene matches: 2. Germline V gene sequence: CDR1 GTSNPN, CDR2 SVGIG (reference sequence). This CDR3 spans 15 amino acids. CDR3 loop: CAWSVLAGSTDTQYF. The CDR3 DNA is TGTGCCTGGAGTGTCTTAGCGGGAAGCACAGATACGCAGTATTTT.

The rearrangement uses TRBV4-1 and TRBJ2-2, with D possibly being TRBD1 (5 bases). From germline, CDR1 is MGHRA and CDR2 YSYEKL. The V end lost 0 bases, the J end lost 7 bases, and 6 bases lay between the germline ends. This CDR3 region has 13 residues. The CDR3 spells CASSQDQGGELFF. CDR3 nucleotide sequence: TGCGCCAGCAGCCAAGATCAGGGCGGGGAGCTGTTTTTT.

This clonotype was observed at least ten times. The V gene is TRBV12-3 or TRBV12-4, the J gene TRBJ2-2; 9 nucleotides match TRBD1. The CDR3 contains 17 residues. The ends lost 1 base at V and 5 bases at J; junction bases unmatched: 8. This CDR3 reads CASSLDGDRELTGELFF. CDR3 in DNA: TGTGCCAGCAGTTTAGACGGGGACAGGGAACTTACCGGGGAGCTGTTTTTT.

Regarding this clonotype: Just one base apart from a much larger clone, this may be a read error. This chain uses TRBV7-2 with TRBJ2-5; 10 bases map to TRBD1. CDR3 length: 15 residues. The germline V gene encodes CDR1 SGHTA and CDR2 FQGNSA. The CDR3 is CASSLLRTGGETRYF. The CDR3 nucleotides are TGTGCCAGCAGCTTATTAAGGACAGGGGGAGAGACCCGGTACTTC.

There are a few counts of this clonotype. The rearrangement links TRBV7-9 to TRBJ1-1; D is ambiguous. The CDR3 has 18 residues. Trimming cost V 3 bases and J 0 bases, with 20 bases left between them. Germline CDR1 and CDR2: SEHNR and FQNEAQ (reference sequence). The CDR3: CASSFNSRGRVVNTEAFF. Here the CDR3 DNA reads TGTGCCAGCAGCTTCAATAGCCGAGGTAGGGTCGTGAACACTGAAGCTTTCTTT.

As to this clonotype: Possible read error: a much larger clone is one base away. The chain carries TRBV19 and TRBJ2-7; 10 nucleotides match TRBD2. Germline CDR1 is LNHDA and CDR2 is SQIVND (reference sequence). CDR3 length equals 14 residues. CDR3: CASSVASGSYDQYF. CDR3 nucleotide sequence: TGTGCCAGTAGTGTGGCTAGCGGGAGTTACGATCAGTACTTC.

The chain joins TRBV4-3 to TRBJ2-1; 13 bases map to TRBD2. This CDR3 region has 17 residues. Unmatched junction bases numbered 13, after V lost 4 bases and J lost 10 bases. Germline V gene sequence: CDR1 LGHNA, CDR2 YSLEER. The CDR3 nucleotides are TGCGCCAGCAGCCTAGGGGCGGGACTAGCGGGAATCAGAGAGCAGTTCTTC. Protein: CASSLGAGLAGIREQFF.